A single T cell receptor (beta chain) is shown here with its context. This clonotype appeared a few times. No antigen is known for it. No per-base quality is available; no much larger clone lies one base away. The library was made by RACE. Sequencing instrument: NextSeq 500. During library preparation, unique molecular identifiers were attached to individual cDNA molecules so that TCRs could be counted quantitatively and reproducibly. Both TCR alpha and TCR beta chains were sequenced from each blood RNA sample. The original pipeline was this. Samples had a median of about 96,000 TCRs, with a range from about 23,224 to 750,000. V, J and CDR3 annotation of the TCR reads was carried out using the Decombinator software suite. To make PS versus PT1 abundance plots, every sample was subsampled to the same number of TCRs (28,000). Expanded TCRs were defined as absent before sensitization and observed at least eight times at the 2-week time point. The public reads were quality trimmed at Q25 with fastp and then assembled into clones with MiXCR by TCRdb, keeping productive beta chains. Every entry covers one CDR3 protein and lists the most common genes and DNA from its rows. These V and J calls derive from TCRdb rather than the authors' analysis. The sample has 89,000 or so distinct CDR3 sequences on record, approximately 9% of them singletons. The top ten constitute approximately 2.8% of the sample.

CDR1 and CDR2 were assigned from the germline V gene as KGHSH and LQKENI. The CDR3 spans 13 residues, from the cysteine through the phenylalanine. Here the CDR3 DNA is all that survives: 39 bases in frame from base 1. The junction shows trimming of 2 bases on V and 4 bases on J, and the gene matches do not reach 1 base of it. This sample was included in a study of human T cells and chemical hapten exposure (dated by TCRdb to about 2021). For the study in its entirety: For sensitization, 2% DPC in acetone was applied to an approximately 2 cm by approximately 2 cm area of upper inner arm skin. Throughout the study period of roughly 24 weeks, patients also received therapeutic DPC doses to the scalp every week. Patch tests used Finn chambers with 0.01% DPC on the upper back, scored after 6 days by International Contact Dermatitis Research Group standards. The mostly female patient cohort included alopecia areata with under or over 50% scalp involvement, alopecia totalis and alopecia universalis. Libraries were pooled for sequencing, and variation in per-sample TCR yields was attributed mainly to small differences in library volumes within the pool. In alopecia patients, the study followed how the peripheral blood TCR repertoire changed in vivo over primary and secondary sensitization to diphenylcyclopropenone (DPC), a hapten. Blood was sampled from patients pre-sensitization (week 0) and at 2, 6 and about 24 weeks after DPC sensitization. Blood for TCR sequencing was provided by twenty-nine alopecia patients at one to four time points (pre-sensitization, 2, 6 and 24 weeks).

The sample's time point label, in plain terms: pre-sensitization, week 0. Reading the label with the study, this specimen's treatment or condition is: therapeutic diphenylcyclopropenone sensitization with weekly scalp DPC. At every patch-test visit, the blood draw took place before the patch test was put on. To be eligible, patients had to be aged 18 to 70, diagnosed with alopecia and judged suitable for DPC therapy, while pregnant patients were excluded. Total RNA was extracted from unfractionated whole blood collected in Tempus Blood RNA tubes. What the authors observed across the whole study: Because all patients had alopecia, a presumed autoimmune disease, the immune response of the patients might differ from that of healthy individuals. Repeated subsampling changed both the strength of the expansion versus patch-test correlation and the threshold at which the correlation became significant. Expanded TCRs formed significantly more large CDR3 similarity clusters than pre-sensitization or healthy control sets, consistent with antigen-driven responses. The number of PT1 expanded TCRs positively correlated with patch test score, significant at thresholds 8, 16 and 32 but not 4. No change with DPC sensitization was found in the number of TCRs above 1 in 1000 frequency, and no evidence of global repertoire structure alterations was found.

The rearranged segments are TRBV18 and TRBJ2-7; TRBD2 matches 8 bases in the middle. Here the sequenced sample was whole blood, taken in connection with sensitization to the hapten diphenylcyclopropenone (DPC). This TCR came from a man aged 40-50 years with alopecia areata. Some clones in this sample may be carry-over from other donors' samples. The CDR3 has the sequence CASSPASGYEQYF. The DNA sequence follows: TGTGCCAGCTCACCAGCTAGCGGGTACGAGCAGTACTTC.